This T cell receptor beta chain is drawn from a study of CD8 T cells in ankylosing spondylitis. Broader study findings: In peripheral blood, disease-linked CD8+ clones occurred at relatively low frequencies.

As for this clonotype: No antigen is known for it. The junction does not match germline at one end; this may be a read error.

Per germline, CDR1 SQVTM and CDR2 ANQGSEA. This CDR3 spans 16 amino acids. From the 5' RACE reads, TCRdb called clonotypes with MiXCR, one entry per CDR3 protein. The sample records 250,000 to 400,000 distinct CDR3 sequences, 11% being singletons. Material: blood, either unsorted or a sorted T cell fraction (not recorded which). The V call is TRBV29-1, the J call TRBJ1-3; D unresolved. The sequence came from a female donor with ankylosing spondylitis or in good health (not recorded which). CDR3 sequence (DNA): TGCTGCGTTGAGACTAAGGGCAGTCGAGCTGGAAACACCATATATTTT. It yields the protein CCVETKGSRAGNTIYF.